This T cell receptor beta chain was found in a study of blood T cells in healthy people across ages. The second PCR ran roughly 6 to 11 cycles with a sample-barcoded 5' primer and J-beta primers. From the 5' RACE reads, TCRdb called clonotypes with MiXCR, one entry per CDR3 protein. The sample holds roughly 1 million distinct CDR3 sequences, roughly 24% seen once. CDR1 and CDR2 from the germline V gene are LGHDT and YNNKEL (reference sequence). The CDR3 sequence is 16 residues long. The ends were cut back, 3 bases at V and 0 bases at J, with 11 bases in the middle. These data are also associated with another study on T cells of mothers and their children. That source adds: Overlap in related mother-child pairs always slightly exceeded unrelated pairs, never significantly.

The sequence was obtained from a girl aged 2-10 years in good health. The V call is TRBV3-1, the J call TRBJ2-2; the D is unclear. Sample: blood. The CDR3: CASSQIGRSNTGELFF. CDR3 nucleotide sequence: TGTGCCAGCAGCCAGATTGGGCGTTCGAACACCGGGGAGCTGTTTTTT.